This TCR beta chain was found in a study of blood T cell repertoires in COVID-19 (dated by TCRdb to the early 2020s). Looking at the study overall: Samples covering the acute and convalescent phases of COVID-19 were provided by collaborators in the United States, Italy and Spain. The material from the prospective study consisted of cDNA or gDNA derived from T cells, B-cell-depleted T cells, or PBMCs. Subjects who had been exposed to COVID-19, were actively infected with it, or had recovered from it provided the deeply sampled blood TCRbeta repertoires that made up the dataset. The repertoires were made available in a free public database intended to serve as a resource for research on the immune response to SARS-CoV-2. The samples were drawn from the first 160 participants of the ongoing ImmuneRACE study and from roughly 1,300 subjects provided by 6 global collaborators. The sample metadata nearly always contained a de-identified subject ID, COVID-19 status, age in years and sex. Where available, HLA class I and class II types were obtained from metadata supplied by the sample provider rather than from assay-based typing. Findings and caveats that apply to the study as a whole: The amount of clinical and demographic metadata varied by source and participant and was provided uncurated.

The immunoSEQ Assay, a bias-controlled multiplex PCR, was used to amplify TCRbeta CDR3 regions from genomic DNA. The study's processing was this. Nucleated cell counts per sample were estimated from amplification of reference gene primers within the assay. To quantify the absolute abundance of each unique TCRbeta CDR3 rearrangement, sequence reads were collapsed and filtered. For each sample, productive Simpson clonality was calculated by taking the square root of Simpson's diversity index across productive rearrangements. Held by TCRdb, this immuneACCESS table contains in-frame sequences only and omits some clones. Under half of the omission traces to an unresolved V gene where checked; the cause of the rest is unknown. The V and J calls and clone size come from that table; D and trimming were worked out from the DNA. The sample profile shows approximately 410,000 clones; around 86% of them were found once. Of the sample, over 1.3% falls within the top ten clones.

Whole blood was collected in K2EDTA tubes by collaborating institutions according to the institutions' own protocols. For TCRbeta analysis, collaborators shipped samples in one of three forms: frozen whole blood, isolated PBMCs, or DNA extracted from either of those sample types. Only one count was recorded for this clone. Its recognized antigen is unknown. No much larger clone exists at a distance of one base, and base qualities are not known. The CDR3, cysteine through phenylalanine, is 15 amino acids long. CDR3 DNA is the only sequence kept; it has 45 bases, read in frame from the first base. The germline V gene encodes CDR1 MGHRA and CDR2 YSYEKL. Between the V and J ends, shortened by 0 bases and 6 bases respectively, the junction contains 15 bases.

In this chain, TRBV4-1 is recombined with TRBJ2-7; no D gene is confidently identified. This TCR came from a woman under 40 with active or convalescent COVID-19. The sample consisted of peripheral blood. At the DNA level, the sequence is TGCGCCAGCAGCCAAGATCATCAGGTACCGAGCGAGCAGTACTTC. The encoded protein is CASSQDHQVPSEQYF.